This T cell receptor beta chain was documented in a study of shared clonotypes between healthy human individuals. As originally analysed: Junction-only sequences without quality scores were provided by ImmunoSEQ, so filtering was different. Sequencing used immunoSEQ multiplex PCR; TCRdb keeps in-frame clones, though not all of them. V, J and clone size derive from that table, while D and trimming were established from the DNA sequence. The sample gives 600,000 to 800,000 clones, around 77% of which show up once; roughly 1.8% is in the top ten. Study-wide points: On the whole, naive subsets had larger estimated richness than memory subsets had. Inspection by rarefaction showed sorted-subset sequencing to be incomplete despite large depth.

Turning to this clone: The antigen is not known.

Those who donated, Caucasian adults without exception, all lived in Nashville, Tennessee. The source material was memory CD4+ T cells sorted from blood. Subset given: CD45RA-negative fraction. The sequence was obtained from a young woman in good health.

The DNA of the CDR3 is TGTGCCAGTAGTCACCCCAGCTCCGCGGGAGGGTGGAAGCAGTACTTC. Its protein is CASSHPSSAGGWKQYF. The chain couples TRBV19 to TRBJ2-5, with TRBD2 identical over 9 bases. The ends lost 5 bases at V and 11 bases at J; junction bases unmatched: 18. Germline CDR1 reads LNHDA; CDR2 reads SQIVND (reference sequence). This CDR3 is built from 16 residues.